This T cell receptor (beta chain) stems from a study of T cells in Graves' hyperthyroidism and ophthalmopathy. Study-level results: Blood also showed most of the thyroid clonotypes that were expanded above 0.001.

The CDR3 runs 13 residues. V dropped 1 base and J dropped 3; count of bases not matched to a gene: 3. Germline V lookup: CDR1 DFQATT, CDR2 SNEGSKA (reference sequence). The TCR beta CDR3 regions underwent amplification using RNA transcripts as the source. Initially, a first-round RT-PCR of the TCR CDR3 employed the HTBI primer set. TCRdb re-called the multiplex PCR reads with MiXCR, one entry per CDR3 protein. The sample has approximately 400,000 distinct CDR3 sequences; approximately 19% are singletons. This clonotype was counted at least ten times. No antigen is known for it. Patients counted as stable if ophthalmopathy did not develop within 18 months. Each patient was aged 18 to 65 and had newly diagnosed hyperthyroidism of under 2 months' duration. This sample holds PBMCs from roughly 10 ml fresh peripheral blood.

The chain employs TRBV20-1 and TRBJ2-7; 7 nucleotides line up with TRBD2. This TCR came from a woman under 30 with Graves' hyperthyroidism. Material for sequencing was blood. In nucleotides, the CDR3 is TGCAGTGCTAGAGCTAGCGGAGACTACGAGCAGTACTTC. Protein: CSARASGDYEQYF.